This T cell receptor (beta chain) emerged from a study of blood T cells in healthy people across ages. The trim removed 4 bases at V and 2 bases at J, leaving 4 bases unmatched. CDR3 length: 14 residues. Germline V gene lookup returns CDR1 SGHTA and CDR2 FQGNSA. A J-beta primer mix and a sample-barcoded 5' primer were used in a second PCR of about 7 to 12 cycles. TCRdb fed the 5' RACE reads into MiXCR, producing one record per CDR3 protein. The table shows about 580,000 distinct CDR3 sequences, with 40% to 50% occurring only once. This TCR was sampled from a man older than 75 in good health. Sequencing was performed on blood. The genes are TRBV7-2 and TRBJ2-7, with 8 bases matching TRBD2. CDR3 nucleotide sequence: TGTGCCAGCAGCTCCGGGACTAGACCCTACGAGCAGTACTTC. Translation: CASSSGTRPYEQYF. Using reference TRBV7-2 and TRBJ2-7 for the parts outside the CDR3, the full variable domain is GAGVSQSPSNKVTEKGKDVELRCDPISGHTALYWYRQSLGQGLEFLIYFQGNSAPDKSGLPSDRFSAERTGGSVSTLTIQRTQQEDSAVYLCASSSGTRPYEQYFGPGTRLTVT.